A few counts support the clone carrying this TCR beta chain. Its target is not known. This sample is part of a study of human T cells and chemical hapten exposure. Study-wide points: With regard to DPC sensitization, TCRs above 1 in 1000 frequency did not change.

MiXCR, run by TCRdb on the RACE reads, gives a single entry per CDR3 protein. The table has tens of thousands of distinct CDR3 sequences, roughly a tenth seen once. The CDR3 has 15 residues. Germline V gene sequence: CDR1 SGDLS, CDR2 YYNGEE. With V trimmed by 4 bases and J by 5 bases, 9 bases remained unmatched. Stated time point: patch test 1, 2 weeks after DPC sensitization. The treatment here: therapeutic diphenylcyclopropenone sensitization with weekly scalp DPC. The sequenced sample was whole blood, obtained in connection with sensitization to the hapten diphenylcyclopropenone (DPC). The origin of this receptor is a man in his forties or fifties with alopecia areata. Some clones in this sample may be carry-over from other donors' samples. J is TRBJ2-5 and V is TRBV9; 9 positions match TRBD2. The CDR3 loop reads CASSSSGRDMETQYF. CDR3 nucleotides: TGTGCCAGCAGCAGTAGCGGGAGAGACATGGAGACCCAGTACTTC. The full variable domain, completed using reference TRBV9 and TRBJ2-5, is DSGVTQTPKHLITATGQRVTLRCSPRSGDLSVYWYQQSLDQGLQFLIQYYNGEERAKGNILERFSAQQFPDLHSELNLSSLELGDSALYFCASSSSGRDMETQYFGPGTRLLVL.